Listed here are 4 T cell receptor beta chains from one sample, sequenced in a study of blood T cell repertoires in COVID-19. Sequencing was performed with immunoSEQ multiplex PCR; in TCRdb, only in-frame clones are kept and a portion is missing. This table holds about 250,000 clones, 75% to 85% found once. What was sequenced was peripheral blood. These receptors were taken from a woman between 65 and 79 years old with acute or convalescent COVID-19.

The chain joins TRBV7-9 to TRBJ1-3, with no clear D. The CDR3 has 14 residues. Trimming stripped 1 base from V and 4 bases from J, with 8 bases between. CDR1 and CDR2 (germline): SEHNR, FQNEAQ (reference sequence). The DNA of the CDR3 is TGTGCCAGCAGCTTAGAGACTGGGGGAAACACCATATATTTT. As protein: CASSLETGGNTIYF.

The gene calls are TRBV10-3 and TRBJ1-4, with TRBD1 matching over 9 bases. V trimming: 2 bases; J trimming: 1 base; junction bases outside the gene matches: 2. This CDR3 is built from 16 residues. CDR1 is ENHRY and CDR2 is SYGVKD in the germline V gene. CDR3 coding DNA: TGTGCCATCAGTGAGGGGACAGGGAGAACTAATGAAAAACTGTTTTTT. Protein sequence: CAISEGTGRTNEKLFF.

The genes are TRBV4-3 and TRBJ1-4; D is ambiguous. Trimming took 2 bases from V and 3 from J, leaving 7 bases between them. Germline V lookup: CDR1 LGHNA, CDR2 YSLEER. This CDR3 is 14 amino acids long. The CDR3 DNA is TGCGCCAGCAGCCAATCGGGTCCTAATGAAAAACTGTTTTTT. The encoded protein is CASSQSGPNEKLFF.

The V call is TRBV6-5, the J call TRBJ2-3, with TRBD1 identical over 8 bases. CDR1 is MNHEY, CDR2 SVGAGI, per germline. V dropped 9 bases and J dropped 2; count of bases not matched to a gene: 7. The CDR3 has 14 amino acids. The CDR3 loop is CASADRAYTDTQYF. The CDR3 coding sequence is TGTGCCAGTGCGGACAGGGCCTACACAGATACGCAGTATTTT.